This is a list of T cell receptor beta chains from one sample in a study of blood T cell repertoires in COVID-19. Using immunoSEQ multiplex PCR, the repertoire was profiled, and TCRdb retains in-frame clones only, with some absent. The sample shows some 200,000 clones, more than 75% of them seen only once. The sequencing sample was made of peripheral blood. The receptors originated from a man aged 45-60 years with acute or convalescent COVID-19. Both conserved end residues are part of each CDR3. Each record gives: J gene, clone size, V gene, CDR3 length, D gene, CDR3 protein, CDR3 DNA. D genes are given only for firm matches. The listing skips clone size in some rows; elsewhere it reads once, few, many or a size class.

>TRBJ1-1|once|TRBV5-1|13|TRBD1
CASSQGGQNEAFF
TGCGCCAGCAGCCAGGGGGGACAGAACGAGGCTTTCTTT
>TRBJ2-7|NA|TRBV6-2/TRBV6-3|15|NA
CASSYSLDSTVEQYF
TGTGCCAGCAGTTACTCATTGGACAGTACGGTGGAGCAGTACTTC
>TRBJ1-2|NA|TRBV19|14|NA
CASSIDWVTAPDTF
TGTGCCAGTAGTATAGATTGGGTGACAGCCCCGGACACCTTC
>TRBJ1-4|NA|TRBV19|13|NA
CASSILTNEKLFF
TGTGCCAGTAGTATCTTAACTAATGAAAAACTGTTTTTT
>TRBJ2-3|NA|TRBV11-2|19|TRBD2
CASSLQRTSGGPGADTQYF
TGTGCCAGCAGCTTACAAAGGACTAGCGGGGGGCCAGGGGCAGATACGCAGTATTTT
>TRBJ2-5|NA|TRBV2|14|NA
CASRADTSQETQYF
TGTGCCAGCAGGGCCGATACGTCCCAAGAGACCCAGTACTTC
>TRBJ1-3|NA|TRBV5-4|16|NA
CASSLGAGISGNTIYF
TGTGCCAGCAGCTTGGGAGCAGGGATCTCTGGAAACACCATATATTTT
>TRBJ1-6|NA|TRBV19|12|NA
CASSTSNSPLHF
TGTGCCAGTAGTACCAGTAATTCACCCCTCCACTTT
>TRBJ1-1|NA|TRBV7-8|14|NA
CASSPKEVNTEAFF
TGTGCCAGCAGCCCTAAAGAGGTGAACACTGAAGCTTTCTTT
>TRBJ1-2|NA|TRBV6-5|15|TRBD1
CASSSDRGRGHGYTF
TGTGCCAGCAGTTCCGACAGGGGGCGCGGGCATGGCTACACCTTC
>TRBJ2-1|once|TRBV6-5|14|TRBD1
CASSFWGQGNEQFF
TGTGCCAGCAGCTTTTGGGGACAGGGCAATGAGCAGTTCTTC
>TRBJ2-7|NA|TRBV18|15|TRBD2
CASKEAAGGIGEQYF
TGTGCCAGCAAAGAGGCGGCGGGGGGGATAGGAGAGCAGTACTTC
>TRBJ1-5|NA|TRBV6-5|14|NA
CASHPGQGMWAQHF
TGTGCCAGCCATCCGGGACAAGGGATGTGGGCCCAGCATTTT
>TRBJ1-2|few|TRBV19|15|TRBD1
CASSIVGTGSYGYTF
TGTGCCAGTAGTATAGTCGGGACAGGGAGCTATGGCTACACCTTC
>TRBJ2-3|NA|TRBV13|17|TRBD1
CASSPGTASGGTDTQYF
TGTGCCAGCAGCCCCGGGACAGCTAGTGGGGGCACAGATACGCAGTATTTT
>TRBJ2-4|NA|TRBV4-1|13|NA
CASSRGHGDIQYF
TGCGCCAGCAGCCGCGGCCACGGGGACATTCAGTACTTC
>TRBJ1-1|NA|TRBV19|14|NA
CASREEGMNTEAFF
TGTGCCAGTAGGGAGGAGGGGATGAACACTGAAGCTTTCTTT
>TRBJ2-2|NA|TRBV6-5|14|TRBD1
CASSYRQGTGELFF
TGTGCCAGCAGTTACCGACAGGGGACCGGGGAGCTGTTTTTT
>TRBJ1-2|NA|TRBV27|17|TRBD1
CASSSDRSLNPNYGYTF
TGTGCCAGCAGTTCGGACAGGTCACTAAATCCTAACTATGGCTACACCTTC
>TRBJ2-4|NA|TRBV6-5|15|NA
CASRLDTVAKNIQYF
TGTGCCAGCAGGCTCGACACAGTAGCCAAAAACATTCAGTACTTC
>TRBJ1-2|few|TRBV3-1/TRBV3-2|13|NA
CASSPGTNGGYTF
TGTGCCAGCAGCCCAGGGACTAACGGTGGCTACACCTTC
>TRBJ1-2|NA|TRBV7-8|15|TRBD1
CASRRPGTGNYGYTF
TGTGCCAGCAGACGACCAGGGACAGGAAACTATGGCTACACCTTC
>TRBJ1-1|once|TRBV6-1|13|NA
CASSEALGAEAFF
TGTGCCAGCAGTGAAGCGCTCGGGGCTGAAGCTTTCTTT
>TRBJ1-2|NA|TRBV7-3|12|NA
CASSLEGYGYTF
TGTGCCAGCAGCTTAGAGGGCTATGGCTACACCTTC
>TRBJ2-3|NA|TRBV5-1|15|NA
CASSEGVGRTDTQYF
TGCGCCAGCAGCGAGGGAGTGGGCCGCACAGATACGCAGTATTTT
>TRBJ2-3|NA|TRBV19|14|NA
CASRDTSSTDTQYF
TGTGCCAGCCGCGATACGTCGAGCACAGATACGCAGTATTTT
>TRBJ2-3|NA|TRBV10-3|16|NA
CAISEGDSTSTDTQYF
TGTGCCATCAGTGAAGGAGACAGTACTAGCACAGATACGCAGTATTTT
>TRBJ2-5|NA|TRBV5-1|15|TRBD2
CASSLSGGLQETQYF
TGCGCCAGCAGTCTGAGCGGGGGTCTTCAAGAGACCCAGTACTTC
>TRBJ1-1|NA|TRBV6-5|12|NA
CASTGTGAEAFF
TGCGCGTCGACAGGTACGGGTGCTGAAGCTTTCTTT
>TRBJ1-4|NA|TRBV18|15|TRBD1
CASSQPGQVNEKLFF
TGTGCCAGCTCACAACCGGGACAGGTTAATGAAAAACTGTTTTTT
>TRBJ2-7|NA|TRBV10-1|14|NA
CASSESDNAYEQYF
TGCGCCAGCAGTGAATCGGACAACGCCTACGAGCAGTACTTC
>TRBJ1-1|NA|TRBV5-1|14|TRBD1
CASTRTGVNTEAFF
TGCGCCAGCACCCGGACAGGGGTTAACACTGAAGCTTTCTTT
>TRBJ1-3|NA|TRBV11-2|16|NA
CASSLGYSHSGNTIYF
TGTGCCAGCAGCTTAGGATACTCCCACTCTGGAAACACCATATATTTT
>TRBJ2-1|NA|TRBV5-1|14|NA
CASSGANRDGEQFF
TGCGCCAGCAGCGGGGCCAACAGGGACGGAGAGCAGTTCTTC
>TRBJ1-2|NA|TRBV6-5|13|NA
CASSYGGALGYTF
TGTGCCAGCAGTTACGGGGGGGCGCTTGGCTACACCTTC
>TRBJ2-3|NA|TRBV5-8|17|TRBD2
CASSLAGLAGGADTQYF
TGTGCCAGCAGCTTGGCCGGACTAGCGGGGGGGGCAGATACGCAGTATTTT
>TRBJ2-2|NA|TRBV5-1|16|NA
CASSLEWAPNTGELFF
TGCGCCAGCAGCTTGGAGTGGGCCCCGAACACCGGGGAGCTGTTTTTT
>TRBJ2-5|NA|TRBV19|14|NA
CASSILGAQETQYF
TGTGCCAGTAGTATTTTGGGGGCCCAAGAGACCCAGTACTTC
>TRBJ1-1|NA|TRBV29-1|17|NA
CSVERAGRGQSNTEAFF
TGCAGCGTTGAAAGGGCTGGGAGAGGACAGTCGAACACTGAAGCTTTCTTT
>TRBJ1-3|NA|TRBV4-1|19|NA
CASSQGPTLSTSSGNTIYF
TGCGCCAGCAGCCAAGGGCCCACGCTCTCGACTAGCTCTGGAAACACCATATATTTT
>TRBJ2-1|once|TRBV11-2|12|NA
CASSPRGSEQFF
TGTGCCAGCAGCCCGAGGGGGAGTGAGCAGTTCTTC
>TRBJ2-2|NA|TRBV9|16|NA
CASSVAPQRGTGELFF
TGTGCCAGCAGCGTAGCTCCCCAACGGGGCACCGGGGAGCTGTTTTTT
>TRBJ1-6|NA|TRBV15|16|NA
CATSRAPGHYNSPLHF
TGTGCCACCAGCAGAGCTCCGGGACACTATAATTCACCCCTCCACTTT
>TRBJ1-1|NA|TRBV27|14|NA
CASRPGGLNTEAFF
TGTGCCAGCAGGCCAGGAGGGTTGAACACTGAAGCTTTCTTT
>TRBJ2-6|NA|TRBV27|18|TRBD1
CASSFNGQGRPGANVLTF
TGTGCCAGCAGTTTTAATGGACAGGGGAGACCTGGGGCCAACGTCCTGACTTTC
>TRBJ1-1|once|TRBV18|14|NA
CASSSAVVNTEAFF
TGTGCCAGCTCGAGCGCTGTAGTGAACACTGAAGCTTTCTTT
>TRBJ2-3|NA|TRBV10-3|18|TRBD1
CAISALGWDRGGTDTQYF
TGTGCCATCAGTGCTCTCGGGTGGGACAGGGGCGGAACAGATACGCAGTATTTT